These 19 T cell receptor beta chains originate from one sample sequenced in a study of beta chain features in type 1 diabetes. The entirety of the isolated RNA underwent reverse transcription, so expressed TCRB transcripts were sequenced. Here immunoSEQ multiplex PCR was the method, and the copy in TCRdb shows in-frame clones only, minus some. The table records about 900,000 clones, about a sixth of them present only once. Material for sequencing was naive CD4+ T cells from blood. The receptor set was obtained from a woman aged 18-30 years in good health.

CDR3 in amino acids: CASSLEGSLGKLFF. The CDR3 DNA reads TGTGCCAGCAGCTTAGAAGGGTCTCTGGGGAAACTGTTTTTT. The rearrangement links TRBV7-9 to TRBJ1-4; D gene uncertain. The germline V gene encodes CDR1 SEHNR and CDR2 FQNEAQ (reference sequence). V was shortened by 1 base and J by 11 bases, with 14 bases between the two germline ends. The CDR3 has 14 amino acids.

The V gene is TRBV2, the J gene TRBJ2-3, with D possibly being TRBD1 (5 bases). Trimming cost V 7 bases and J 3 bases, with 17 bases left between them. Germline V gene data show CDR1 as SNHLY and CDR2 as FYNNEI. The CDR3 length is 15 residues. CDR3 in DNA: TGTGCCAGCATCAAAGGGGCCCCGAGTACAGATACGCAGTATTTT. Translated: CASIKGAPSTDTQYF. Based on the CDR3 plus reference TRBV2 and TRBJ2-3, the full variable domain is EPEVTQTPSHQVTQMGQEVILRCVPISNHLYFYWYRQILGQKVEFLVSFYNNEISEKSEIFDDQFSVERPDGSNFTLKIRSTKLEDSAMYFCASIKGAPSTDTQYFGPGTRLTVL.

The chain recombines TRBV28 with TRBJ1-4; D is ambiguous. The V end was cut by 3 bases, the J end by 0 bases, with 5 bases between. CDR1 MDHEN and CDR2 SYDVKM come from the germline V gene. There are 14 residues in the CDR3. CDR3 in DNA: TGTGCCAGCAGTTTTGAGACAACTAATGAAAAACTGTTTTTT. It yields the protein CASSFETTNEKLFF.

The J gene is TRBJ2-3, the V gene TRBV4-2; tentatively, D is TRBD1 or TRBD2 (5 bases each). The CDR3 runs 16 residues. Germline CDR1 is LGHNA and CDR2 is YNFKEQ. V gave up 2 bases and J gave up 4 bases, with 16 bases separating them. CDR3 in amino acids: CASSQYDMRGSDTQYF. In nucleotides, the CDR3 is TGTGCCAGCAGCCAATACGACATGAGGGGATCAGATACGCAGTATTTT.

The chain joins TRBV5-4 to TRBJ2-7; tentative D call: TRBD2 (5 bases). Germline V gene data show CDR1 as SGHNT and CDR2 as YYREEE (reference sequence). The V and J ends lost 0 bases and 0 bases respectively, with 10 bases between them. This CDR3 spans 15 amino acids. CDR3 nucleotide sequence: TGTGCCAGCAGCTTGGGCGGGCAGAGCTCCTACGAGCAGTACTTC. Translation: CASSLGGQSSYEQYF.

This clone was seen only a few times. Other DNA sequences from this sample encode an identical CDR3 as well. The rearrangement joins TRBV28 to TRBJ2-7, with TRBD2 matching over 7 bases. The CDR3 contains 13 residues. Germline CDR1 is MDHEN and CDR2 is SYDVKM. The ends lost 5 bases at V and 0 bases at J; junction bases unmatched: 1. The CDR3 sequence: CASSPGGSYEQYF. In nucleotides, the CDR3 is TGTGCCAGCAGTCCGGGGGGCTCCTACGAGCAGTACTTC.

This clone was seen a handful of times. This chain connects TRBV5-1 to TRBJ2-5; D unresolved. CDR3 length equals 14 residues. V was cut by 2 bases and J by 5 bases, with 13 bases left in between. The V gene's germline CDR1 is SGHRS and CDR2 YFSETQ. The CDR3 loop is CASSFAALGETQYF. DNA of the CDR3: TGCGCCAGCAGCTTCGCGGCGTTAGGGGAGACCCAGTACTTC.

The chain couples TRBV7-9 to TRBJ2-2; D unclear. Germline CDR1 is SEHNR and CDR2 is FQNEAQ (reference sequence). CDR3 size: 14 residues. V dropped 2 bases and J dropped 5 bases, with 9 bases sitting between them. This chain's CDR3 is CASSLHFATGELFF. CDR3 DNA: TGTGCCAGCAGCTTACATTTCGCTACCGGGGAGCTGTTTTTT.

The V call is TRBV6-5, the J call TRBJ2-7; 9 bases match TRBD2. V was pared by 2 bases and J by 6 bases, with 11 bases of the junction left unmatched. This CDR3 spans 16 amino acids. The germline CDR1 and CDR2 sequences are MNHEY and SVGAGI. In DNA form, the CDR3 reads TGTGCCAGCAGTTACGAGTCCGGGACTAGCAGGGGCGAGCAGTACTTC. Protein product: CASSYESGTSRGEQYF.

This rearrangement joins TRBV15 to TRBJ2-4; D may be TRBD1 (5 bases). Germline V gene data show CDR1 as LNHNV and CDR2 as YYDKDF (reference sequence). V gave up 3 bases and J gave up 0 bases, with 15 bases separating them. The CDR3 extends over 17 amino acids. As DNA, the CDR3 is TGTGCCACCAGCAGGTTCCCACAGGCTCTAGCCAAAAACATTCAGTACTTC. Encoded protein: CATSRFPQALAKNIQYF.

This clone was picked up a small number of times. In the same sample, other DNA sequences code for this CDR3. This chain links TRBV6-5 with TRBJ2-3; D is uncertain. Germline lookup yields CDR1 MNHEY and CDR2 SVGAGI. The CDR3 spans 14 residues. V lost 2 bases and J lost 1, with 7 bases in between. The CDR3 is CASSYQGGTDTQYF. CDR3 in DNA: TGTGCCAGCAGTTACCAAGGTGGCACAGATACGCAGTATTTT.

In its sample, this clone was seen a few times. The CDR3 protein is CASSPPAKNTEAFF. The CDR3 nucleotides are TGTGCCAGCTCACCCCCGGCTAAGAACACTGAAGCTTTCTTT. The rearrangement links TRBV18 to TRBJ1-1, with no clear D. Germline loops: CDR1 KGHSH, CDR2 LQKENI. V lost 3 bases and J 1 base, leaving 9 bases between the germline ends. CDR3 length: 14 amino acids.

The sample holds a few counts of this clone. The chain couples TRBV25-1 to TRBJ2-7; tentatively, D is TRBD1 (6 bases). This CDR3 has 13 residues. Germline V gives CDR1 MGHDK, CDR2 SYGVNS. V lost 8 bases, J lost 2 bases, and 13 bases lay in between. The CDR3 spells CASGDNLAYEQYF. The DNA of the CDR3 is TGTGCCAGCGGGGACAATTTGGCCTACGAGCAGTACTTC.

The gene calls are TRBV6-5 and TRBJ2-7, with D possibly matching TRBD2 (5 bases). The V end lost 0 bases, the J end lost 3 bases, and 9 bases lay between the germline ends. The CDR3 sequence is 14 residues long. Per germline, CDR1 MNHEY and CDR2 SVGAGI. Written as DNA, the CDR3 is TGTGCCAGCAGTTACTCTCGGGAAAACTACGAGCAGTACTTC. Its protein product is CASSYSRENYEQYF.

The rearrangement links TRBV7-8 to TRBJ2-7, with 11 bases that match TRBD2. The V and J ends lost 4 bases and 0 bases, in that order; junction bases with no gene match: 14. The CDR3 contains 19 residues. The V gene's germline CDR1 is SGHVS and CDR2 FQNEAQ. The DNA of the CDR3 is TGTGCCAGCAGCTCCACCTCAGGGACTAGCGGCCTATACTCCTACGAGCAGTACTTC. Translating it yields CASSSTSGTSGLYSYEQYF.

The CDR3 DNA reads as TGTGCCAGCAGTGAAGGGGCAGGACGGGACTATGGCTACACCTTC. Translation gives CASSEGAGRDYGYTF. The chain is built from TRBV2 and TRBJ1-2; D is undetermined. The germline CDR1 and CDR2 sequences are SNHLY and FYNNEI. This CDR3 is 15 amino acids long. Trimming removed 1 base from V and 3 bases from J, with 12 bases in between.

This clone has only a few counts. The rearrangement joins TRBV7-2 to TRBJ2-7; 7 bases agree with TRBD1. Germline values: CDR1 SGHTA, CDR2 FQGNSA. This CDR3 is built from 14 residues. V lost 6 bases and J lost 0; bases outside the gene matches: 5. CDR3 loop: CASRERDSSYEQYF. As DNA, the CDR3 is TGTGCCAGCAGGGAACGGGACAGCTCCTACGAGCAGTACTTC.

This clone occurred a few times. V and J are TRBV4-3 and TRBJ1-2; D ambiguous. Germline V gene sequence: CDR1 LGHNA, CDR2 YSLEER. Trimming removed 4 bases from V and 5 bases from J, with 17 bases in between. The CDR3 has 15 residues. The CDR3 DNA reads as TGCGCCAGCAGCCGGTCGGGAAGTCTCGGGTATGGCTACACCTTC. Residues: CASSRSGSLGYGYTF.

The V and J genes are TRBV6-1 and TRBJ2-3, with TRBD2 identical over 7 bases. This CDR3 comprises 14 residues. The V and J ends lost 6 bases and 3 bases, in that order; junction bases with no gene match: 6. Germline V lookup: CDR1 MNHNS, CDR2 SASEGT. CDR3 nucleotides: TGTGCCAGCAGCTCGACTAGCAGGACAGATACGCAGTATTTT. It translates to CASSSTSRTDTQYF.